Given below is one T cell receptor (beta chain) in context. This CDR3 region has 17 residues. Germline V gene sequence: CDR1 MDHEN, CDR2 SYDVKM. With 1 base removed from V and 4 bases from J, the gap between germline ends came to 14 bases. The data were taken from a study of blood T cell repertoires in COVID-19. Whole-study context: T cells, B-cell-depleted T cells, or PBMCs provided the cDNA or gDNA that served as material.

The method was immunoSEQ multiplex PCR; TCRdb's version includes in-frame clones alone and lacks a portion of them. The data hold about 300,000 clones, with 89% observed a single time. V usage is TRBV28 and J usage is TRBJ1-6, with no clear D. The sample taken for sequencing was PBMCs or T cells enriched from blood (not recorded which). This clonotype was sampled from a woman between 50 and 59 years old who had been exposed to COVID-19. For the CDR3, the DNA is TGTGCCAGCAGTTTATTTTTGCGGGGTTTGTATAATTCACCCCTCCACTTT. It is translated as CASSLFLRGLYNSPLHF.